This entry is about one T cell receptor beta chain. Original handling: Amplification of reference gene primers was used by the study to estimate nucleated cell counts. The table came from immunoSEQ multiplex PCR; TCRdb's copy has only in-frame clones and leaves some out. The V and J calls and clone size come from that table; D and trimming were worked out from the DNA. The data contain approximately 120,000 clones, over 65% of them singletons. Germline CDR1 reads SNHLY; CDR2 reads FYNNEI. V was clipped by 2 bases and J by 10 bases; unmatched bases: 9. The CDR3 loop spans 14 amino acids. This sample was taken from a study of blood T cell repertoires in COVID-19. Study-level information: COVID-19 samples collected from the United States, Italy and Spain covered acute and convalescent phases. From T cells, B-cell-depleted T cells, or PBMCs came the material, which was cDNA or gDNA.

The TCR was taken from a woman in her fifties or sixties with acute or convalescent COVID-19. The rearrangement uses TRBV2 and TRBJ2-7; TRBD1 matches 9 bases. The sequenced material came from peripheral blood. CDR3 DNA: TGTGCCAGCAGTGAATTAAGGGGACAGGGTCTTCAGTACTTC. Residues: CASSELRGQGLQYF. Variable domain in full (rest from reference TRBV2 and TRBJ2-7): EPEVTQTPSHQVTQMGQEVILRCVPISNHLYFYWYRQILGQKVEFLVSFYNNEISEKSEIFDDQFSVERPDGSNFTLKIRSTKLEDSAMYFCASSELRGQGLQYFGPGTRLTVT.